These 31 T cell receptor beta chains were sequenced from one sample in a study of cytomegalovirus exposure and HLA in healthy donors. PCR amplification relied on 60 Vbeta primers (plus 13 Jbeta primers). TCRdb's table, derived via immunoSEQ multiplex PCR, lists solely in-frame clones and lacks some. The sample carries roughly 150,000 clones, 70% to 90% recorded once. The sequenced sample was PBMCs. The receptors come from a young man in good health and CMV-seropositive.

V is TRBV6-1 and J is TRBJ2-7; tentative D call: TRBD2 (5 bases). The CDR3 loop spans 14 amino acids. In germline, CDR1 is MNHNS, CDR2 SASEGT. Trimming stripped 2 bases from V and 6 bases from J, with 14 bases between. CDR3 sequence: CASSEMVGRGEQYF. The DNA of the CDR3 is TGTGCCAGCAGTGAAATGGTCGGCCGGGGCGAGCAGTACTTC.

The V call is TRBV7-3, the J call TRBJ2-2; 16 bases are a match to TRBD2. The CDR3 extends over 19 amino acids. Germline V gene lookup returns CDR1 SGHTA and CDR2 FQGTGA. Trimming removed 4 bases from V and 8 bases from J; junction bases left unmatched: 13. CDR3 DNA sequence: TGTGCCAGCAGCTCGACGGGACTAGCGGGAGGGCCTAGGTCGGGGGAGCTGTTTTTT. Its translation is CASSSTGLAGGPRSGELFF.

The rearrangement uses TRBV28 and TRBJ2-7; 7 nucleotides agree with TRBD1. Germline CDR1 is MDHEN and CDR2 is SYDVKM. The CDR3 contains 14 residues. The J segment lost 1 base and the V segment lost 6 bases, leaving 6 bases of the junction unmatched. As DNA, the CDR3 is TGTGCCAGCAGCACACGACAGGGATCCTACGAGCAGTACTTC. Translation: CASSTRQGSYEQYF.

This rearrangement joins TRBV5-8 to TRBJ2-7; D gene unclear. V gave up 1 base and J gave up 0 bases, with 8 bases separating them. This CDR3 has 14 amino acids. Germline V CDR1 and CDR2: SGHTS, YDEGEE. The CDR3: CASSLSVFSYEQYF. The CDR3 coding sequence is TGTGCCAGCAGCTTGTCCGTGTTCTCCTACGAGCAGTACTTC.

This clone has only one observation. The V and J genes are TRBV6-1 and TRBJ1-2, with 9 bases that match TRBD1. CDR3 length equals 11 residues. The germline CDR1 and CDR2 sequences are MNHNS and SASEGT. Losses at the gene ends were 11 bases for V and 3 bases for J; bases not matched to a gene: 1. CDR3 bases: TGTGCCGGACAGGGGCACTATGGCTACACCTTC. It translates to CAGQGHYGYTF.

The chain employs TRBV7-2 and TRBJ1-4; a possible D gene is TRBD1 (6 bases). The CDR3 loop spans 14 amino acids. CDR1 and CDR2 (germline): SGHTA, FQGNSA. The V and J ends lost 4 bases and 5 bases respectively, with 11 bases between them. The CDR3 protein is CASSSQQGNEKLFF. The DNA of the CDR3 is TGTGCCAGCAGCTCCCAACAGGGAAATGAAAAACTGTTTTTT.

J is TRBJ2-3 and V is TRBV30, with D unclear. This CDR3 contains 14 residues. The germline gives CDR1 GTSNPN, CDR2 SVGIG (reference sequence). V lost 2 bases and J lost 0, with 9 bases in between. The chain's CDR3 is CAWSMGSSTDTQYF. CDR3 DNA sequence: TGTGCCTGGAGTATGGGCAGTAGCACAGATACGCAGTATTTT.

The chain links TRBV19 to TRBJ2-5, with D perhaps matching TRBD2 (5 bases). The V end was cut by 3 bases, the J end by 2 bases, with 16 bases between. There are 16 residues in the CDR3. From germline, CDR1 is LNHDA and CDR2 SQIVND (reference sequence). The CDR3 loop reads CASSISLASGQETQYF. The DNA for the CDR3 is TGTGCCAGTAGTATTAGCCTTGCCAGCGGACAAGAGACCCAGTACTTC.

The J gene is TRBJ1-4, the V gene TRBV4-3; a weak D match, TRBD1 (6 bases). Trimming shortened V by 0 bases and J by 13 bases, and 18 bases separated the two germline ends. The CDR3 sequence is 15 residues long. From germline, CDR1 is LGHNA and CDR2 YSLEER. CDR3 coding DNA: TGCGCCAGCAGCCAAGATCCGCGTCAGGACAGAGGACTGTTTTTT. It specifies CASSQDPRQDRGLFF.

The gene calls are TRBV7-6 and TRBJ2-2; a weak D match, TRBD1 (5 bases). The CDR3 consists of 16 residues. Germline V gene sequence: CDR1 SGHVS, CDR2 FNYEAQ. V was trimmed by 1 base and J by 0 bases, leaving 9 bases between them. The CDR3 region has the DNA TGTGCCAGCAGCTTAGTGGGGCCGACGAACACCGGGGAGCTGTTTTTT. It specifies CASSLVGPTNTGELFF.

This clone showed up just a few times. V gene TRBV6-5 combines with J gene TRBJ2-2, with TRBD2 matching over 7 bases. The CDR3 covers 12 residues. J was trimmed by 6 bases and V by 6 bases; bases with no gene match: 1. CDR1 is MNHEY and CDR2 is SVGAGI in the germline V gene. The CDR3 region is CASRGGSGELFF. As DNA, the CDR3 is TGTGCCAGCAGGGGGGGGTCCGGGGAGCTGTTTTTT.

The chain links TRBV28 to TRBJ2-7; D uncertain. This CDR3 region has 14 residues. Between the trimmed V and J ends, which lost 3 bases and 1 base, there was a span of 10 bases. Germline lookup yields CDR1 MDHEN and CDR2 SYDVKM. The CDR3 DNA sequence: TGTGCCAGCAGTTTCGTAGAGATATCCTACGAGCAGTACTTC. Translated, it gives CASSFVEISYEQYF. Full variable domain (missing parts from reference TRBV28 and TRBJ2-7): DVKVTQSSRYLVKRTGEKVFLECVQDMDHENMFWYRQDPGLGLRLIYFSYDVKMKEKGDIPEGYSVSREKKERFSLILESASTNQTSMYLCASSFVEISYEQYFGPGTRLTVT.

V usage is TRBV5-4 and J usage is TRBJ2-5, with D maybe TRBD1 (5 bases). Germline CDR1 and CDR2: SGHNT and YYREEE (reference sequence). CDR3 length equals 15 residues. The germline V and J ends were trimmed by 3 bases and 6 bases, with 18 bases remaining between them. Here the CDR3 reads CASSSRVGVLQTQYF. CDR3 coding DNA: TGTGCCAGCAGCTCCAGGGTGGGTGTCCTGCAGACCCAGTACTTC. Looking up the rest from reference TRBV5-4 and TRBJ2-5 gives the full variable domain: ETGVTQSPTHLIKTRGQQVTLRCSSQSGHNTVSWYQQALGQGPQFIFQYYREEENGRGNFPPRFSGLQFPNYSSELNVNALELDDSALYLCASSSRVGVLQTQYFGPGTRLLVL.

This chain connects TRBV6-5 to TRBJ2-1; D may be TRBD2 (5 bases). Germline V gene lookup returns CDR1 MNHEY and CDR2 SVGAGI. This CDR3 has 15 amino acids. The V gene lost 2 bases and the J gene lost 0 bases, with 8 bases spanning the gap. The CDR3 sequence is CASSYGGSSYNEQFF. The CDR3 nucleotides read TGTGCCAGCAGTTACGGTGGGAGCTCCTACAATGAGCAGTTCTTC.

This clone turned up a few times. The chain employs TRBV14 and TRBJ2-1; TRBD2 matches at 8 bases. CDR1 and CDR2 (germline): SGHDN, FVKESK. Germline trimming cut 4 bases from V and 9 bases from J; bases unmatched to any gene: 14. This CDR3 is built from 16 residues. CDR3 sequence: CASSLLPGGLYGEQFF. DNA for the CDR3: TGTGCCAGCAGCCTCCTGCCGGGAGGGCTTTACGGTGAGCAGTTCTTC.

J is TRBJ2-7 and V is TRBV10-2, with 10 nucleotides matching TRBD1. In germline, CDR1 is WSHSY, CDR2 SAAADI. With 4 bases clipped from V and 2 bases from J, the junction kept 5 bases outside the gene matches. The CDR3 sequence is 15 residues long. CDR3 nucleotide sequence: TGCGCCAGCAGTGGAGGGGGGACAGGGGCCTACGAGCAGTACTTC. Amino acid sequence: CASSGGGTGAYEQYF.

The chain is built from TRBV4-1 and TRBJ1-2; 8 nucleotides line up with TRBD1. V dropped 4 bases and J dropped 3; count of bases not matched to a gene: 4. Germline V gene sequence: CDR1 MGHRA, CDR2 YSYEKL. The CDR3 has 14 residues. DNA of the CDR3: TGCGCCAGCAGCCCGCAGACAGGGGACTATGGCTACACCTTC. Translating gives CASSPQTGDYGYTF.

The chain links TRBV6-5 to TRBJ1-1, with D perhaps TRBD1 (5 bases). Germline CDR1 is MNHEY and CDR2 is SVGAGI. The CDR3 contains 16 residues. V was trimmed by 2 bases and J by 5 bases, leaving 18 bases between them. CDR3 nucleotide sequence: TGTGCCAGCAGTTACAAGTCCAGGGACGGGGGGACTGAAGCTTTCTTT. Translated, it gives CASSYKSRDGGTEAFF.

The V and J genes are TRBV18 and TRBJ2-2; D is possibly TRBD2 (5 bases). There are 15 residues in the CDR3. Germline V lookup: CDR1 KGHSH, CDR2 LQKENI. V was shortened by 0 bases and J by 3 bases, with 8 bases between the two germline ends. CDR3 amino acids: CASSPPNGDTGELFF. In DNA, the CDR3 is TGTGCCAGCTCACCACCTAACGGGGACACCGGGGAGCTGTTTTTT. Filled out from reference TRBV18 and TRBJ2-2, the complete variable domain reads NAGVMQNPRHLVRRRGQEARLRCSPMKGHSHVYWYRQLPEEGLKFMVYLQKENIIDESGMPKERFSAEFPKEGPSILRIQQVVRGDSAAYFCASSPPNGDTGELFFGEGSRLTVL.

Only a few counts were recorded for this clone. The chain links TRBV27 to TRBJ1-5; D possibly corresponds to TRBD1 (6 bases). Trimming stripped 1 base from V and 7 bases from J, with 8 bases between. The germline CDR1 and CDR2 sequences are MNHEY and SMNVEV (reference sequence). This CDR3 contains 13 residues. CDR3 sequence reads: CASSLYRGQPQHF. CDR3 sequence (DNA): TGTGCCAGCAGTTTATATAGGGGGCAGCCCCAGCATTTT.

In DNA, the CDR3 is TGTGCCAGCAGCTTGGGACTAGCCTCCTACGAGCAGTACGTC. It specifies CASSLGLASYEQYV. The chain carries TRBV5-6 and TRBJ2-7; 7 nucleotides align to TRBD2. This CDR3 is built from 14 residues. V dropped 0 bases and J dropped 0; count of bases not matched to a gene: 0. Germline values: CDR1 SGHDT, CDR2 YYEEEE.

This chain connects TRBV2 to TRBJ1-1, with TRBD1 identical over 8 bases. CDR1 is SNHLY, CDR2 FYNNEI, per germline. The CDR3 covers 13 residues. With 4 bases clipped from V and 5 bases from J, the junction kept 3 bases outside the gene matches. CDR3 protein: CASSGQGRTEAFF. DNA of the CDR3: TGTGCCAGCAGTGGACAGGGGCGGACTGAAGCTTTCTTT.

The chain uses TRBV5-6 and TRBJ2-5, with TRBD1 matching over 9 bases. The CDR3 runs 15 residues. V shed 4 bases, J shed 5 bases, and the junction held 9 bases outside the gene matches. Per the germline V gene, CDR1 is SGHDT and CDR2 is YYEEEE. The CDR3 reads CASSPTGGVRETQYF. CDR3 nucleotide sequence: TGTGCCAGCAGCCCGACAGGGGGAGTTCGGGAGACCCAGTACTTC.

This chain uses TRBV19 with TRBJ1-2; D is uncertain. This CDR3 comprises 14 residues. V lost 4 bases to trimming and J lost 8 bases, with 17 bases between them. Looked up from germline, CDR1 is LNHDA and CDR2 is SQIVND (reference sequence). This CDR3 reads CASSREIRLGGYTF. The DNA of the CDR3 is TGTGCCAGTAGTAGGGAGATACGGTTGGGAGGCTACACCTTC.

This clone was detected only once. The rearrangement uses TRBV7-2 and TRBJ2-3; 7 nucleotides align to TRBD1. Germline trimming cut 2 bases from V and 0 bases from J; bases unmatched to any gene: 8. There are 17 residues in the CDR3. CDR1 SGHTA and CDR2 FQGNSA come from the germline V gene. CDR3 amino acids: CASSLRPRGSSTDTQYF. CDR3 sequence (DNA): TGTGCCAGCAGCTTACGCCCCAGGGGGTCTAGCACAGATACGCAGTATTTT.

The DNA for the CDR3 is TGTGCCAGCAGGCCAAACAGGGGAAGAACTGGAAACACCATATATTTT. It is translated as CASRPNRGRTGNTIYF. This sequence joins TRBV2 and TRBJ1-3, with 7 positions matching TRBD1. The V gene's germline CDR1 is SNHLY and CDR2 FYNNEI. The CDR3 length is 16 residues. V gave up 6 bases and J gave up 2 bases; unmatched junction bases: 10.

The chain employs TRBV27 and TRBJ2-3; 8 bases map to TRBD1. The CDR3 runs 19 residues. J gave up 1 base and V 1 base, and 13 bases lay outside the gene matches. Germline values: CDR1 MNHEY, CDR2 SMNVEV (reference sequence). The CDR3 DNA reads TGTGCCAGCAGTTTATGGGGGAGGACAGGGCGGCCCGGCACAGATACGCAGTATTTT. Translation gives CASSLWGRTGRPGTDTQYF.

The chain carries TRBV2 and TRBJ2-1; D call uncertain. V lost 4 bases and J lost 0, with 10 bases in between. The CDR3 extends over 15 amino acids. From germline, CDR1 is SNHLY and CDR2 FYNNEI. CDR3 loop: CASSAYISSYNEQFF. The CDR3 region has the DNA TGTGCCAGCAGTGCCTATATAAGCTCCTACAATGAGCAGTTCTTC.

The gene calls are TRBV5-6 and TRBJ1-3, with D hard to call. CDR1 is SGHDT, CDR2 YYEEEE, per germline. The CDR3 covers 15 residues. V was clipped by 0 bases and J by 0 bases, with 7 bases between them. The CDR3 spells CASSLGVISGNTIYF. CDR3 nucleotides: TGTGCCAGCAGCTTGGGAGTGATCTCTGGAAACACCATATATTTT.

In the case of this clone: A junction boundary mismatches the germline segment, possibly from a read error. V is TRBV6-5 and J is TRBJ2-5; D is perhaps TRBD2 (5 bases). CDR1 is MNHEY and CDR2 is SVGAGI in the germline V gene. The CDR3 loop spans 13 amino acids. The CDR3 sequence: CASSYSMADRGNF. The CDR3 coding sequence is TGTGCCAGCAGTTACTCGATGGCGGATCGAGGGAACTTC.

This clone was seen once. V is TRBV7-3 and J is TRBJ2-3, with TRBD1 matching over 7 bases. CDR3 size: 14 residues. Germline CDR1 SGHTA, CDR2 FQGTGA. The junction had 8 bases not matched to a gene; V was cut back by 5 bases and J by 6 bases. The CDR3 DNA follows: TGTGCCAGCAGCGACCGATCACAGGGGGATACGCAGTATTTT. Translation gives CASSDRSQGDTQYF.